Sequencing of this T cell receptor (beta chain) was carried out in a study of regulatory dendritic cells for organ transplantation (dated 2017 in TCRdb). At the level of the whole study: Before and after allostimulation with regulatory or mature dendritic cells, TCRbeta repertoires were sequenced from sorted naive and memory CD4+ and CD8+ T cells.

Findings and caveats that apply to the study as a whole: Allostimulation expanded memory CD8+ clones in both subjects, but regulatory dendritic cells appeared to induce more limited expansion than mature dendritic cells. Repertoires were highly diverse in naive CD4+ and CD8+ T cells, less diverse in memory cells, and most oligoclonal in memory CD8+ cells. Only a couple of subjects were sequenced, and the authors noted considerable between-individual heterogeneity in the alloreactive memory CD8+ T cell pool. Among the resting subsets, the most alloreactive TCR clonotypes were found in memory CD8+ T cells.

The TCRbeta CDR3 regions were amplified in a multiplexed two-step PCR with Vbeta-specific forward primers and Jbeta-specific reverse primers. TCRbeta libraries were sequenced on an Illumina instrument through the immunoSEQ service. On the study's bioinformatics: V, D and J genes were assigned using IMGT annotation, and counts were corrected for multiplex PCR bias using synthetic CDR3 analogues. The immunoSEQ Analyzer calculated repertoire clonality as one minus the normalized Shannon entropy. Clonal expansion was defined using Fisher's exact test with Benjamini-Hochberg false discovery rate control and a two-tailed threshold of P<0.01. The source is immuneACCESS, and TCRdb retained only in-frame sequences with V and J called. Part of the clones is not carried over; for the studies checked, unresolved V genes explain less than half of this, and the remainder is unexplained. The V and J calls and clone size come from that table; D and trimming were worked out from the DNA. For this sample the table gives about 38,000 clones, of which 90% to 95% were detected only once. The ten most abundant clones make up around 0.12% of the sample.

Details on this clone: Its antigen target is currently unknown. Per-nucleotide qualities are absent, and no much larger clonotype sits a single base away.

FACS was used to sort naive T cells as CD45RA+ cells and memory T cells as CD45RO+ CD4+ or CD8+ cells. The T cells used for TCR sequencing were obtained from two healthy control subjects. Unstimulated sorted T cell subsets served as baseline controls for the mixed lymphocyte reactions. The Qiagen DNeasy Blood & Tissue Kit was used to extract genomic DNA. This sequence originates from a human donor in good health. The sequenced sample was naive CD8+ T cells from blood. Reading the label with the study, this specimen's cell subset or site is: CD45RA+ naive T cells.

CDR3 protein: CASSLNRLAGLSSYNEQFF. The DNA sequence reads TGCGCCAGCAGCCTTAACCGACTAGCGGGCCTGAGCTCCTACAATGAGCAGTTCTTC. The chain was built from TRBV4-1 and TRBJ2-1, with 10 bases in between that match TRBD2. Including cysteine and phenylalanine, the CDR3 has 19 amino acids. The CDR3 DNA has 57 bases and is translated from base 1. V is pruned by 4 bases and J by 0 bases, leaving 12 bases of the junction without a gene match. Taken from the germline V gene, the CDR1 and CDR2 loops are MGHRA and YSYEKL.